This T cell receptor beta chain was identified during a study of cytomegalovirus exposure and HLA in healthy donors. The PCR had 60 Vbeta and 13 Jbeta primers. Sequencing used immunoSEQ multiplex PCR; TCRdb keeps in-frame clones, though not all of them. The table records roughly 99,000 clones, roughly four fifths of them present only once. This CDR3 spans 15 amino acids. Germline V gene data show CDR1 as MNHEY and CDR2 as SVGAGI. Trimming took 2 bases from V and 7 from J, leaving 12 bases between them. The source of this sequence is a man between 18 and 29 years old in good health and CMV-seronegative. Input material: PBMCs. The chain joins TRBV6-5 to TRBJ1-6, with D perhaps matching TRBD1 (5 bases). The DNA for the CDR3 is TGTGCCAGCAGTTACCGGGGACTGGGGAATTCACCCCTCCACTTT. As protein: CASSYRGLGNSPLHF.